The sequence of this T cell receptor (beta chain) was determined in a study of T cells in Graves' hyperthyroidism and ophthalmopathy. Authors of the study amplified TCR beta CDR3 regions from RNA transcripts. Initially, a first-round RT-PCR of the TCR CDR3 employed the HTBI primer set. TCRdb re-analysed the multiplex PCR reads in MiXCR, keeping a single row per CDR3 protein. The profile shows approximately 400,000 distinct CDR3 sequences, roughly 25% of them singletons. The V gene's germline CDR1 is DFQATT and CDR2 SNEGSKA (reference sequence). The V gene end was trimmed by 3 bases and the J gene end by 6 bases; junction bases not matched to a gene: 14. This CDR3 region has 17 residues.

This TCR came from a man between 50 and 59 years old with Graves' hyperthyroidism. Sequenced sample: blood. The chain links TRBV20-1 to TRBJ2-1, with 10 bases identical to TRBD2. The CDR3 DNA reads as TGCAGTGCTAGTCGGCTAGCGGGAGTGGGGACGGCCAATGAGCAGTTCTTC. It is translated as CSASRLAGVGTANEQFF.